This T cell receptor beta chain was observed in a study of blood T cell repertoires in COVID-19. The CDR3 covers 15 residues. V lost 0 bases and J lost 4; bases outside the gene matches: 3. Germline loops: CDR1 SGDLS, CDR2 YYNGEE. Participants spanned ages about 18 to 100 years and resided in some 22 US areas. Original methodology: Estimated nucleated cell counts came from reference gene primer amplification. Measured with immunoSEQ multiplex PCR; TCRdb has only the in-frame clones, and not every one. That table is the source of V, J and clone size, and D and trimming were worked out from the DNA. The profile shows around 210,000 clones, about 89% of them singletons.

The sample comprised PBMCs or T cells enriched from blood (not recorded which). This rearrangement joins TRBV9 to TRBJ2-3; 9 bases match TRBD1. The source is a woman aged 18-29 years who had recovered from COVID-19. CDR3: CASSVGGTGSDTQYF. The CDR3 coding sequence is TGTGCCAGCAGCGTAGGGGGGACAGGGTCAGATACGCAGTATTTT.